This T cell receptor (beta chain) was identified during a study of PD-1 blockade in classical Hodgkin lymphoma. Time point here: cycle 4 day 1 (C4D1), after 5 to 7 weeks of nivolumab. After autologous stem cell transplantation all patients relapsed, and prior brentuximab vedotin exposure differed between cohorts. This CDR3 contains 15 residues. J was trimmed by 3 bases and V by 5 bases; bases with no gene match: 6. CDR1 and CDR2 from the germline V gene are MNHEY and SVGAGI. Profiled with immunoSEQ multiplex PCR; TCRdb holds only in-frame clones, not every one. The table lists 20,000 to 30,000 clones, about 80% of them singletons.

Sequenced here: peripheral blood mononuclear cells (PBMCs), sampled before the fourth cycle of nivolumab. This TCR was recovered from a human donor with classical Hodgkin lymphoma. This chain joins TRBV6-5 and TRBJ2-1; 8 bases agree with TRBD1. In DNA form, the CDR3 reads TGTGCCAGCAGTCGACAGGGGTTACTCTACAATGAGCAGTTCTTC. Translating gives CASSRQGLLYNEQFF.